The TCR beta chain under discussion was sequenced for a study of T cells after yellow fever vaccination. A single record per CDR3 protein comes from TCRdb applying MiXCR to the 5' RACE reads. The sample has about 120,000 distinct CDR3 sequences; 7.2% are singletons. Germline V gene data show CDR1 as SGHVS and CDR2 as FNYEAQ. The CDR3 consists of 13 residues. Losses at the gene ends were 3 bases for V and 6 bases for J; bases not matched to a gene: 3. In its sample, this clonotype was seen many times. This TCR came from a man aged 18 to 35 who received the YFV17D yellow fever vaccine. The starting material was CD4+ T cells sorted from PBMCs, obtained more than 40 days after the first yellow fever vaccination. The chain joins TRBV7-6 to TRBJ2-3; 7 positions match TRBD2. The CDR3 protein is CASSFRGGDTQYF. The CDR3 DNA reads as TGTGCCAGCAGCTTTCGCGGGGGTGATACGCAGTATTTT.